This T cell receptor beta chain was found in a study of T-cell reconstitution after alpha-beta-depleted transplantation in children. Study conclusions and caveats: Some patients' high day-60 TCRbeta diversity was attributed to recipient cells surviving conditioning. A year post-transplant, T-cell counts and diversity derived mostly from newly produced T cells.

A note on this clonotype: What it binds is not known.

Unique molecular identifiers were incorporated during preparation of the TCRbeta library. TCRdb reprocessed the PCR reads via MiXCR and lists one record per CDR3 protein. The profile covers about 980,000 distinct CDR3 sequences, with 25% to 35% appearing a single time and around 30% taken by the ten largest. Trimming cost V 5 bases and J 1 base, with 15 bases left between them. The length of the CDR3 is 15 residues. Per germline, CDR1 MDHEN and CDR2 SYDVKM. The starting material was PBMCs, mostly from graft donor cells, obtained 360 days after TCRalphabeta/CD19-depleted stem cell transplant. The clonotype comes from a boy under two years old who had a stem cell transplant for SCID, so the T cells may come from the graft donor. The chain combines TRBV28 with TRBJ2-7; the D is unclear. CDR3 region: CASSPSRRLSYEQYF. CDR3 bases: TGTGCCAGCAGTCCATCCCGCCGCCTTTCCTACGAGCAGTACTTC.